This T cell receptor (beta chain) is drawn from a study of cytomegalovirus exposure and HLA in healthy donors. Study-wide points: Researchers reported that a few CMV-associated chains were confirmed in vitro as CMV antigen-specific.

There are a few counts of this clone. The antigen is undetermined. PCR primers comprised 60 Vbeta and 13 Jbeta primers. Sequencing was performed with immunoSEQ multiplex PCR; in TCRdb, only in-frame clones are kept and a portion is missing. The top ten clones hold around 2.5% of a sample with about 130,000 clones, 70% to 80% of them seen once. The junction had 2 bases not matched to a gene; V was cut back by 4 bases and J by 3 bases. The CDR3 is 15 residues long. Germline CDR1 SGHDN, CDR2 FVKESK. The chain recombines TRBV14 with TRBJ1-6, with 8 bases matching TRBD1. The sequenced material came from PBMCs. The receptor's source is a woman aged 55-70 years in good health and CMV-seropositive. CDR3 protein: CASSPGGYYNSPLHF. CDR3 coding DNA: TGTGCCAGCAGCCCAGGGGGCTACTATAATTCACCCCTCCACTTT.